The present TCR beta chain was sequenced within a study of T cell responses to AZD1222 COVID-19 vaccine. General study results and limits: Spike-specific TCR breadth and depth went up after people got two AZD1222 doses. Just a handful of AZD1222 recipients were seropositive at baseline.

Using immunoSEQ multiplex PCR, the repertoire was profiled, and TCRdb retains in-frame clones only, with some absent. The table records approximately 97,000 clones, 91% of them present only once. The CDR3 runs 13 residues. CDR1 and CDR2 (germline): MNHEY, SMNVEV (reference sequence). V shed 5 bases and J 8 bases; nucleotides not matched to a gene: 8. Concerning this clone: Its antigen is not identified.

V is TRBV27 and J is TRBJ1-2; 7 positions agree with TRBD1. Sample: peripheral blood, taken on day 0 of AZD1222 vaccination. This TCR derives from an adult in good health. CDR3 residues: CASSKEGARGYTF. The DNA for the CDR3 is TGTGCCAGCAGTAAGGAGGGGGCGCGAGGCTACACCTTC.